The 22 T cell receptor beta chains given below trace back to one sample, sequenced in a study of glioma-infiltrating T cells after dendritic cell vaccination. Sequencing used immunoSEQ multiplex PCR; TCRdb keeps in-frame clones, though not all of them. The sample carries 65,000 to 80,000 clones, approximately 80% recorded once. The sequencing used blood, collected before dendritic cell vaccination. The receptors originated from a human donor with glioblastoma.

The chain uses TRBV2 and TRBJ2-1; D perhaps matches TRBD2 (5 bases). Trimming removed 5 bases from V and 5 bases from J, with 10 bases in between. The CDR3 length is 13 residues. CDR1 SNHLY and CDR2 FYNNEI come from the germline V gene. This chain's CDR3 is CASSSGLNNEQFF. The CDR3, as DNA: TGTGCCAGCAGTTCTGGACTCAACAATGAGCAGTTCTTC.

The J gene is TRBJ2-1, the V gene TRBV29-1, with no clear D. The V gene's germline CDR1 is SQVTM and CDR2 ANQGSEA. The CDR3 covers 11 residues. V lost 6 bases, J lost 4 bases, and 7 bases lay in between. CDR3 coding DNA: TGCAGCGTGGCCGGGTACAATGAGCAGTTCTTC. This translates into CSVAGYNEQFF.

The CDR3 loop is CAWSSGTPGGPQHF. CDR3 DNA: TGTGCCTGGAGTTCCGGGACCCCGGGGGGGCCCCAGCATTTT. The chain joins TRBV30 to TRBJ1-5, with D possibly being TRBD1 (5 bases). Germline values: CDR1 GTSNPN, CDR2 SVGIG (reference sequence). Trimming shortened V by 2 bases and J by 9 bases, and 17 bases separated the two germline ends. The CDR3 sequence is 14 residues long.

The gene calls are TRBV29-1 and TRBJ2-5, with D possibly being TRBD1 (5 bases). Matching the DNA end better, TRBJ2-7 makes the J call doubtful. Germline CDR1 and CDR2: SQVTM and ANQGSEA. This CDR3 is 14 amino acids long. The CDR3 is CSVPGVRGGYEQYF. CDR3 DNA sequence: TGCAGCGTCCCCGGCGTTAGGGGCGGCTACGAGCAGTACTTC.

The CDR3 DNA reads as TGTGCCAGCAGTAGGTCCGGGACTGTGAACACTGAAGCTTTCTTT. The encoded protein is CASSRSGTVNTEAFF. The V call is TRBV6-5, the J call TRBJ1-1; weak D call: TRBD1 (5 bases). CDR1 and CDR2 (germline): MNHEY, SVGAGI. The CDR3 has 15 amino acids. V lost 5 bases and J 0 bases, leaving 13 bases between the germline ends.

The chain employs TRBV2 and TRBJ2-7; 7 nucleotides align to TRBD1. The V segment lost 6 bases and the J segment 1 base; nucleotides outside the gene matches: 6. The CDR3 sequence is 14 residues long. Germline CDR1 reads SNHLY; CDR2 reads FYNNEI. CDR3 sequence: CASSIGDRSYEQYF. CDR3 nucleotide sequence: TGTGCCAGCAGCATAGGGGACAGATCCTACGAGCAGTACTTC.

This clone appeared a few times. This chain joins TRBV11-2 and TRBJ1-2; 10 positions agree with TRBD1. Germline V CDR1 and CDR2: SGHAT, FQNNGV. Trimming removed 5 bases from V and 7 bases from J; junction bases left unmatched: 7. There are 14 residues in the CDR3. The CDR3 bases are TGTGCCAGCAGCAGACAGGGGGCCAATTCTGGCTACACCTTC. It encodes CASSRQGANSGYTF.

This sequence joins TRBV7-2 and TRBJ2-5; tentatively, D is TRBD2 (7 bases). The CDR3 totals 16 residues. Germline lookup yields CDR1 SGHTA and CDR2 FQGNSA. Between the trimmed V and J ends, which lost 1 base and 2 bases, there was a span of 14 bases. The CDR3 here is CASSLGGGGPQETQYF. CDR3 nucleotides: TGTGCCAGCAGCTTAGGGGGCGGGGGCCCACAAGAGACCCAGTACTTC. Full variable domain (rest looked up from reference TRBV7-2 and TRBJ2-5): GAGVSQSPSNKVTEKGKDVELRCDPISGHTALYWYRQSLGQGLEFLIYFQGNSAPDKSGLPSDRFSAERTGGSVSTLTIQRTQQEDSAVYLCASSLGGGGPQETQYFGPGTRLLVL.

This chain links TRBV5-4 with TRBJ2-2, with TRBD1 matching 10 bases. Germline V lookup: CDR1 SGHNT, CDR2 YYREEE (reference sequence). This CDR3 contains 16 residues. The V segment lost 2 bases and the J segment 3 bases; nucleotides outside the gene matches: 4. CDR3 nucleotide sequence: TGTGCCAGCAGCTTTGGAGGACAGGGGGACACCGGGGAGCTGTTTTTT. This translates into CASSFGGQGDTGELFF.

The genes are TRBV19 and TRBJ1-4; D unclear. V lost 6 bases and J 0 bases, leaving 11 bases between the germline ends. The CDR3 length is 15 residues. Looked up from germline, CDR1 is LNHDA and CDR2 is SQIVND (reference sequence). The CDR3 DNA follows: TGTGCCAGTAGGAGTCGGGGTCCAACTAATGAAAAACTGTTTTTT. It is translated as CASRSRGPTNEKLFF.

The CDR3 reads CASSLGRDYEQYF. The CDR3 DNA reads as TGTGCCAGCAGCTTGGGACGGGACTACGAGCAGTACTTC. This sequence joins TRBV5-4 and TRBJ2-7; D is possibly TRBD2 (5 bases). This CDR3 comprises 13 residues. Per the germline V gene, CDR1 is SGHNT and CDR2 is YYREEE (reference sequence). V was cut by 0 bases and J by 3 bases, with 7 bases left in between.

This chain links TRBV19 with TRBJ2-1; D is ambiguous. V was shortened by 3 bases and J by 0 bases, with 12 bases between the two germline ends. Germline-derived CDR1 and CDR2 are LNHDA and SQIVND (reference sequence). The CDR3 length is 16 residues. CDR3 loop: CASSIGAVFSYNEQFF. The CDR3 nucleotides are TGTGCCAGTAGTATTGGCGCGGTGTTCTCCTACAATGAGCAGTTCTTC.

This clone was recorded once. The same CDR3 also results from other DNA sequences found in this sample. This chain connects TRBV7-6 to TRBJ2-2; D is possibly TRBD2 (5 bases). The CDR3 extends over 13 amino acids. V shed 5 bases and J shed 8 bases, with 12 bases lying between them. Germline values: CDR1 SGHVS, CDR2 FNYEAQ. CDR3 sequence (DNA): TGTGCCAGCAGCCTAGTCGGGGAGGGGGAGCTGTTTTTT. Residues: CASSLVGEGELFF.

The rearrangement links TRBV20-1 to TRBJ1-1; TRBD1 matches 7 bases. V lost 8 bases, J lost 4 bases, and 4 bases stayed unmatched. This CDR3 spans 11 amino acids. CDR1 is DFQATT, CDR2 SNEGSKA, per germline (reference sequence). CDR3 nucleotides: TGCAGTCCAGGGGGTGGCACTGAAGCTTTCTTT. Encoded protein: CSPGGGTEAFF.

CDR3 DNA: TGTGCCAGCAGAGACTTGGGGGGGAATCAGCCCCAGCATTTT. Protein sequence: CASRDLGGNQPQHF. V and J are TRBV6-6 and TRBJ1-5; perhaps TRBD1 as D (5 bases). V was trimmed by 6 bases and J by 4 bases, leaving 13 bases between them. Germline CDR1 is MNHNY and CDR2 is SVGAGI (reference sequence). The CDR3 is 14 amino acids.

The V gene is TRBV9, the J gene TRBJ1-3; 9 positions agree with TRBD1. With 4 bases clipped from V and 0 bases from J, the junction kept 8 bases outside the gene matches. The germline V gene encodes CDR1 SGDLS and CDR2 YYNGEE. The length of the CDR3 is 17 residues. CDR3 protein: CASSNHRGQVSGNTIYF. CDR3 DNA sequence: TGTGCCAGCAGCAACCACAGGGGGCAAGTCTCTGGAAACACCATATATTTT.

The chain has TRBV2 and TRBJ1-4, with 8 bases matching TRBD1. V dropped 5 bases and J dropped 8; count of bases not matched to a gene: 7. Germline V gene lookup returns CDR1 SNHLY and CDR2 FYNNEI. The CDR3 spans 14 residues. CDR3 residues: CASSYQGAGEKLFF. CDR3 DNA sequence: TGTGCCAGCAGTTATCAGGGGGCTGGGGAAAAACTGTTTTTT.

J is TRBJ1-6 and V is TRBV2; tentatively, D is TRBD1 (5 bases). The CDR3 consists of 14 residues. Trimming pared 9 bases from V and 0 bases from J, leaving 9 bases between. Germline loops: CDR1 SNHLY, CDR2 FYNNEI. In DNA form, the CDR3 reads TGTGCCAGTGACAGAAGCTCCTATAATTCACCCCTCCACTTT. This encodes CASDRSSYNSPLHF.

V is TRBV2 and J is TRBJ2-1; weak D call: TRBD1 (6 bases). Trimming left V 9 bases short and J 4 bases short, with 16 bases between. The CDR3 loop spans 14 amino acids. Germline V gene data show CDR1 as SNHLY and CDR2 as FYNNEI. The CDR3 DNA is TGTGCCAGAGCCCTGCCAGGGGAATACAATGAGCAGTTCTTC. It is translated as CARALPGEYNEQFF.

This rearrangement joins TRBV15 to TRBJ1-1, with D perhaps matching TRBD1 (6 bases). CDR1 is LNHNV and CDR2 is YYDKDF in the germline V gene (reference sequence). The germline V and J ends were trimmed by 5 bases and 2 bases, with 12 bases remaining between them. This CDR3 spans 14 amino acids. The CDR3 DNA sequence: TGTGCCACCAGCGCCGGGGACATCAACACTGAAGCTTTCTTT. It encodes CATSAGDINTEAFF.

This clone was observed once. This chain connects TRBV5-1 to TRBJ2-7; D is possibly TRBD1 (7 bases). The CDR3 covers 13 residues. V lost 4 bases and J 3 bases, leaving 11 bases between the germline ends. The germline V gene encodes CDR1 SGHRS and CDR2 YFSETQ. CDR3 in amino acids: CASSPGGFYEQYF. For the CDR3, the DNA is TGCGCCAGCAGCCCAGGGGGGTTCTACGAGCAGTACTTC.

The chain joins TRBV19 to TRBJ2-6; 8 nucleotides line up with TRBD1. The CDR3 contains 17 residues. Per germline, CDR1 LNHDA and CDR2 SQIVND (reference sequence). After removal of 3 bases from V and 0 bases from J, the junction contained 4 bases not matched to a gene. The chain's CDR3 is CASSMDRVDSGANVLTF. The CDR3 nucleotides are TGTGCCAGTAGTATGGACAGGGTCGACTCTGGGGCCAACGTCCTGACTTTC.